Listed below are T cell receptor beta chains from one sample, sequenced in a study of cytomegalovirus exposure and HLA in healthy donors. Clones were read by immunoSEQ multiplex PCR, and TCRdb kept only the in-frame ones, dropping some. The sample comprises around 130,000 clones, approximately 80% of which are singletons, and 0.75% to 0.95% rests with the top ten. Sequenced sample: PBMCs. The receptors stem from a woman aged 55-69 years in good health and CMV-seronegative. Each CDR3 is given with its conserved first and last residue. Size is stated for part of the rows, as once, few or many counts, or as a class when the clone is expanded.

j_call clone_size v_call cdr3_aa
TRBJ2-7 NA TRBV11-2 CASRGTGQGIYEQYF
TRBJ2-7 NA TRBV6-1 CASSSGTGGIEQYF
TRBJ2-3 NA TRBV25-1 CASSTAGFPDTQYF
TRBJ1-4 NA TRBV5-5 CASSSKQGAGKLFF
TRBJ2-7 NA TRBV6-1 CASRHRRQGVDEQYF
TRBJ2-5 once TRBV5-4 CASRREGRETQYF
TRBJ2-5 NA TRBV25-1 CASSESQRYIQETQYF
TRBJ1-2 NA TRBV18 CASSPPGQGALSYGYTF
TRBJ2-7 NA TRBV7-6 CASSLAGKGAYEQYF
TRBJ2-3 once TRBV5-1 CASSLGGVREDTQYF
TRBJ1-5 few TRBV28 CAIGQGLVGNQPQHF
TRBJ1-5 few TRBV5-1 CASSLDRADNQPQHF
TRBJ2-2 NA TRBV5-6 CASSSGTGGTGELFF
TRBJ2-6 NA TRBV27 CASHSGTEGGNVLTF